The source of this T cell receptor (beta chain) is a study of human T cells and chemical hapten exposure. This clonotype was recorded many times. TCRdb called the RACE reads again in MiXCR, with one record for every CDR3 protein. The sample yields 380,000 or so distinct CDR3 sequences, 4.8% seen once. CDR1 and CDR2 from the germline V gene are LGHNA and YNFKEQ. This CDR3 spans 16 amino acids. Deletions cut 0 bases from V and 4 bases from J, with 15 bases between. Time point indicated: patch test 1, 2 weeks after DPC sensitization. Specified treatment: therapeutic diphenylcyclopropenone sensitization with weekly scalp DPC.

V gene TRBV4-2 combines with J gene TRBJ1-2, with D possibly being TRBD1 (6 bases). The sequences come from whole blood, collected in connection with sensitization to the hapten diphenylcyclopropenone (DPC). This sequence was found in a woman in her fifties or sixties with alopecia areata. Some clones in this sample may be carry-over from other donors' samples. CDR3 amino acids: CASSQDGAGQTYGYTF. In nucleotides, the CDR3 is TGTGCCAGCAGCCAAGATGGGGCCGGACAGACCTATGGCTACACCTTC.